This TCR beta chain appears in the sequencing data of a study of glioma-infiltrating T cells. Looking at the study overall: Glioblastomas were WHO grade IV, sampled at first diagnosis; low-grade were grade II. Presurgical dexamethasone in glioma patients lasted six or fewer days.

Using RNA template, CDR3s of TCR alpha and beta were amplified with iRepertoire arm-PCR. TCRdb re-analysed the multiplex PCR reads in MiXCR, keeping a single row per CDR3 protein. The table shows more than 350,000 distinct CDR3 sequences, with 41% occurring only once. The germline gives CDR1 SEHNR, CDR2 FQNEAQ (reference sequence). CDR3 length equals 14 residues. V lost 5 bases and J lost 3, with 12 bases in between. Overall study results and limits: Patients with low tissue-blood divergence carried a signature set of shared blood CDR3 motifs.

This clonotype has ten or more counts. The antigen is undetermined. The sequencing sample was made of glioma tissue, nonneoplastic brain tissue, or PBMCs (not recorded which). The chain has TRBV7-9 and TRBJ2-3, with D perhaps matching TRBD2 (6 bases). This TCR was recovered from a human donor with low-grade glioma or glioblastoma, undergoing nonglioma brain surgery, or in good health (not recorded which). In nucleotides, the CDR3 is TGTGCCAGCAGCCCTCCTGGAGGGACAGATACGCAGTATTTT. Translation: CASSPPGGTDTQYF.